This T cell receptor (beta chain) was sequenced in a study of cytomegalovirus exposure and HLA in healthy donors (dated by TCRdb to about 2017). For the study in its entirety: In an earlier analysis of around 540 of the donors, about 270 Gb of sequence data and 90 million to 120 million unique TCR beta sequences from 150 million to 200 million T cells were reported. The later analysis used no new phenotypic data to find candidate immune exposures, relying instead on TCR beta sequences and their occurrence across donors. The study used immunosequencing to profile the T cell repertoires of 670 or so subjects and linked those repertoires to cytomegalovirus serostatus. The study combined high-throughput TCR immunosequencing, statistical association of individual TCRs with disease status, and machine learning to predict cytomegalovirus infection status. In an earlier analysis of 587 of the donors, high-throughput TCR beta sequencing was used to judge whether each TCR beta V gene segment behaved as functional or pseudogenic. Around 300 gigabases of sequencing data and tens of millions of unique TCR sequences were included in an early release covering roughly 600 HLA-typed donors. Of the 398 genotyped donors, approximately 83% fell in the genetic ancestry cluster associated with self-reported Caucasian donors. To study patterns of TCR occurrence, a later analysis re-analyzed previously published TCR beta repertoires from around 670 donors and added high-resolution HLA genotyping. Both class I and class II loci were covered by HLA typing, at four-digit resolution. Donor age, sex, ethnicity and CMV serostatus were collected together with the repertoire data. Among a few hundred genotyped donors of the cohort, an average of around 240,000 unique TCR beta nucleotide sequences were sequenced per donor, about a sixth of them non-productive. In a later genetic analysis, genome-wide SNP genotypes for about 65% of the roughly 700 donors were used, and that subset was treated as a discovery cohort. In addition to the first cohort of hundreds of subjects, a separate validation cohort of 120 different subjects was used. All discovery cohort repertoires had been generated using a single sequencing platform. About five DR-DQ haplotypes were treated as single units for association and clustering because of strong linkage in the cohort. The number of typed donors differed by locus: about 629-630 for A, B, C, DRB1 and DQB1; 522 for DQA1; approximately 600 for DPA1; and roughly 490 for DPB1. The study aimed to test whether cataloging public T cell receptors could reveal signatures of past pathogen exposure. Summary of the overall study and its limitations: In a later analysis, TCR association rates were found to vary across HLA loci, with the most associated TCRs seen for DRB1 alleles and the fewest for HLA-C alleles. Some IMGT-functional V segments, including TRBV6-2 and TRBV6-3, could not be distinguished by the 87-base-pair reads and were therefore excluded. A cluster of highly shared sequence variants was judged likely to be a technical artifact of the sequencing pipeline. Because some donors lacked HLA typing at each locus, the association tests relied only on the typed subset. In a later analysis, HLA-associated TCR beta chains were found to be more clonally expanded and to have lower generation probabilities than equally common non-associated chains. The authors suggested that the approach could potentially be extended to other disease states and immunological phenotypes. The classifier was reported to diagnose cytomegalovirus status with high specificity and sensitivity in both the original cohort and the validation cohort. In vitro tests confirmed that a few of the cytomegalovirus-associated TCR beta chains recognize cytomegalovirus antigens. Roughly uniform sequencing depth across donors was assumed in presence/absence analyses, although this assumption may not hold. An earlier analysis of 450 to 750 of the donors showed that most TCR beta V segments appeared in productive rearrangements either about 87% or about 30% of the time, which broadly matched IMGT annotations. A further reported finding was that TCR beta sequences accurately predicted the HLA-A and HLA-B alleles for most subjects in the first cohort. When HLA alleles, especially DR and DQ, strongly co-occurred, TCR associations were difficult to assign to individual alleles. Compared with the 666-donor mean, donors in an Asian-associated ancestry cluster had fewer N-insertions in productive TCRs, according to a later genetic analysis. A later analysis reported that several top co-occurrence clusters appeared linked to parvovirus B19, influenza, CMV and Epstein-Barr virus. The study listed around 160 TCR beta chains as associated with cytomegalovirus. Most TCR sequences were seen in very few donors, while some public TCRs were found in many individuals. For the cohort, immune exposure information was limited to CMV serostatus. In this cohort, only TCR beta chains were sequenced, and detectable features were limited by the absence of alpha or paired-chain data. Linkage disequilibrium might explain the correlated functional status among segregating V segments, but an unknown experimental factor could not be excluded. In a later genetic analysis, a missense DCLRE1C variant was associated with V-gene and J-gene trimming of TCR beta chains, and the association was replicated in an independent cohort. Because counts were too low, about 18 rarely observed V segments, including chromosome 9 orphons, were excluded from the earlier analysis of around 590 of the donors. At a false discovery rate of 0.05, a later analysis linked roughly 17,000 TCR beta sequences to specific HLA alleles. Most CMV-associated TCR beta chains appeared to be HLA-restricted in a later analysis, and the HLA associations seemed to be driven largely by CMV exposure.

As for this clone: Its binding antigen is unknown. No base qualities exist here, and no much larger clone lies one base off it.

Receptors were amplified or captured by the immunoSEQ multiplex PCR assay. The multiplex PCR relied on a mix of 60 forward primers for TCR Vbeta segments and 13 reverse primers for TCR Jbeta segments. The CDR3 region of rearranged TCR beta genes was amplified from genomic DNA with a multiplex PCR assay. On the Illumina HiSeq System, the amplified TCR beta libraries were sequenced as 87-base-pair reads. The study's own analysis went as follows. A later analysis tallied roughly 76 million unique TCR beta chains across the 650 to 750 repertoires, and about 12 million of those chains were shared by two or more donors. Raw reads were error-corrected and collapsed into unique sequences with a nearest-neighbor algorithm that merged closely related sequences to remove PCR and sequencing errors. CDR3 sequences were aligned to IMGT reference sequences to assign V, D and J gene segments. For a sequence to be retained, a match of at least six nucleotides was required to both a V gene segment and a J gene segment. Rearrangements were classified as productive when the CDR3 lacked stop codons and remained in frame with V and J, and all other rearrangements were classified as non-productive. Following IMGT convention, CDR3 was defined as the stretch from the second conserved V-encoded cysteine to the conserved J-encoded phenylalanine. The earlier analysis of 500 to 650 of the donors excluded any sequence lacking an unambiguous match to a single V gene segment. An earlier analysis of about 590 of the donors classified V segments as functional when productive rearrangements were above 56.7% and as segregating when the standard deviation between donors was above 5%. A statistical classification framework was built for diagnosing cytomegalovirus status from the catalog of TCR beta chain sequences. In a later analysis, TCR nucleotide sequences were compared against IMGT/GENE-DB human TR gene sequences so that V and J genes could be assigned. In a later analysis, CDR3 sequences and most-parsimonious VDJ recombination scenarios were assigned using the TCRdist pipeline. A later analysis defined each TCR beta chain by its CDR3 amino acid sequence plus V-gene family, and excluded reads lacking a unique V-gene family. A later analysis removed 550 to 650 highly shared, low-generation-probability nucleotide sequences to deal with suspected cross-contamination and a sequencing artifact. A later analysis calculated a clonal expansion index for each public chain from normalized within-repertoire ranks of inferred template counts. A later analysis computed generation probabilities with a VDJ recombination model fitted to out-of-frame rearrangements, and checked the results against IGoR. In a later analysis, TCR-TCR, TCR-HLA and TCR-CMV co-occurrence was scored with hypergeometric tests, and a repertoire-size bias correction was applied to TCR pairs. False discovery rates were estimated in a later analysis by permuting HLA or CMV assignments 20 times. In a later analysis, co-occurring TCRs were grouped using DBSCAN, with TCRdist sequence similarity added in when clustering inside HLA-allele-positive subsets. For co-occurrence clustering, repertoires with fewer than 30,000 or more than 120,000 public chains were excluded, along with a handful of repertoires with anomalous nucleotide sharing. The immuneACCESS repertoire file appears here via TCRdb, limited to in-frame rearrangements. These files lack a portion of the clones; in checked studies, under half of the deficit traces to unresolved V genes, and the cause of the others is not known. The V and J calls and the clone size are those of that table, but D and trimming were determined from the DNA. The sample data list over 75,000 clones, and around 79% of these were observed just once. The ten largest clones add up to roughly 5.5% of the sample.

From the germline V gene, CDR1 is SGHVS and CDR2 is FQNEAQ. At the junction V is shortened by 6 bases and J by 6 bases; bases outside the gene matches: 13. The CDR3 has 15 amino acids, counting the end cysteine and phenylalanine. The sequence is cut down to CDR3 DNA, 45 bases in frame from base 1. The cohort was made up of several hundred healthy bone marrow donors. At the time of sampling, every cohort member was nominally healthy, though immune exposures that went unrecorded were likely present. The donor was CMV seronegative and was included in the group of around 320 seronegative cohort members. Every donor gave a peripheral blood sample, and the peripheral blood mononuclear cells from that sample were used for TCR beta sequencing. The Qiagen DNeasy Blood Extraction Kit was used to extract genomic DNA from the blood cell samples.

The TCR originated in a female donor in good health and CMV-seronegative. The chain links TRBV7-8 with TRBJ2-7, with 8 junctional bases fitting TRBD2. Source material: PBMCs. Read as DNA, the sequence is TGTGCCAGCAGGTATACCGGGACTAGAGAGGCCGAGCAGTACTTC. Its coded protein is CASRYTGTREAEQYF.